Shown below are 21 T cell receptor beta chains from a single sample sequenced in a study of shared clonotypes between healthy human individuals. Sequencing was performed with immunoSEQ multiplex PCR; in TCRdb, only in-frame clones are kept and a portion is missing. This table holds approximately 640,000 clones, 72% found once. Sample: memory CD4+ T cells sorted from blood. The subset here: CD45RA-negative fraction. These receptors all stem from a young woman in good health.

The gene calls are TRBV7-2 and TRBJ1-3; D ambiguous. This CDR3 has 13 amino acids. The V end was cut by 5 bases, the J end by 4 bases, with 9 bases between. The germline gives CDR1 SGHTA, CDR2 FQGNSA. Here the CDR3 reads CASSHLGGNTIYF. CDR3 bases: TGTGCCAGCAGCCATCTCGGCGGAAACACCATATATTTT.

In its sample, this clone was seen a few times. The V and J genes are TRBV5-1 and TRBJ2-1; D uncertain. This CDR3 comprises 11 residues. V lost 4 bases, J lost 7 bases, and 6 bases lay in between. In germline, CDR1 is SGHRS, CDR2 YFSETQ. The CDR3 nucleotides are TGCGCCAGCAGCGCCCAGAATGAGCAGTTCTTC. Protein product: CASSAQNEQFF. The full variable domain, in which reference TRBV5-1 and TRBJ2-1 provide the parts outside the CDR3, is KAGVTQTPRYLIKTRGQQVTLSCSPISGHRSVSWYQQTPGQGLQFLFEYFSETQRNKGNFPGRFSGRQFSNSRSEMNVSTLELGDSALYLCASSAQNEQFFGPGTRLTVL.

The chain joins TRBV6-1 to TRBJ2-3, with D tentatively TRBD1 (6 bases). V gave up 4 bases and J gave up 8 bases, with 10 bases separating them. The length of the CDR3 is 12 residues. Germline V CDR1 and CDR2: MNHNS, SASEGT. The CDR3 spells CASSADRATQYF. In DNA form, the CDR3 reads TGTGCCAGCAGTGCGGACAGAGCTACGCAGTATTTT.

The V call is TRBV29-1, the J call TRBJ2-5; D remains unclear. Trimming pared 2 bases from V and 4 bases from J, leaving 11 bases between. CDR3 size: 13 residues. The germline gives CDR1 SQVTM, CDR2 ANQGSEA. CDR3 nucleotide sequence: TGCAGCGTTGAATTTCGGGTTGGAGAGACCCAGTACTTC. It specifies CSVEFRVGETQYF.

This clone was seen a few times. V is TRBV18 and J is TRBJ1-1, with D uncertain. V lost 4 bases, J lost 1 base, and 4 bases lay in between. This CDR3 spans 12 amino acids. CDR1 and CDR2 (germline): KGHSH, LQKENI. The CDR3 region has the DNA TGTGCCAGCTCACAACGGAACACTGAAGCTTTCTTT. Translated: CASSQRNTEAFF.

In this sample, this clone turned up many times. This chain joins TRBV7-9 and TRBJ2-7, with D perhaps matching TRBD1 or TRBD2 (5 bases each). V was trimmed by 5 bases and J by 4 bases, leaving 12 bases between them. Germline V CDR1 and CDR2: SEHNR, FQNEAQ (reference sequence). The CDR3 spans 13 residues. The CDR3 coding sequence is TGTGCCAGCAGCCCCCGGGGCGCGTACGAGCAGTACTTC. It encodes CASSPRGAYEQYF.

V is TRBV2 and J is TRBJ2-5, with 14 positions matching TRBD2. V gave up 7 bases and J gave up 4 bases; unmatched junction bases: 8. In germline, CDR1 is SNHLY, CDR2 FYNNEI. This CDR3 comprises 16 residues. CDR3 in amino acids: CASTRGTSGRGETQYF. DNA of the CDR3: TGTGCCAGCACCCGGGGGACTAGCGGGAGAGGAGAGACCCAGTACTTC. The full variable domain, rest sourced from reference TRBV2 and TRBJ2-5, is EPEVTQTPSHQVTQMGQEVILRCVPISNHLYFYWYRQILGQKVEFLVSFYNNEISEKSEIFDDQFSVERPDGSNFTLKIRSTKLEDSAMYFCASTRGTSGRGETQYFGPGTRLLVL.

The gene calls are TRBV30 and TRBJ2-7; D is perhaps TRBD1 (6 bases). Germline CDR1 and CDR2: GTSNPN and SVGIG (reference sequence). The CDR3 contains 15 residues. V was shortened by 4 bases and J by 1 base, with 17 bases between the two germline ends. CDR3 region: CAWTRAGDLSYEQYF. The DNA of the CDR3 is TGTGCCTGGACCCGCGCAGGGGATCTATCCTACGAGCAGTACTTC.

The chain recombines TRBV27 with TRBJ2-1; possible D gene TRBD2, 6 bases. This CDR3 is 15 amino acids long. Trimming cost V 5 bases and J 3 bases, with 14 bases left between them. Per germline, CDR1 MNHEY and CDR2 SMNVEV (reference sequence). CDR3 in DNA: TGTGCCAGCAGTCCTTGGACTAAAGGCTACAATGAGCAGTTCTTC. It specifies CASSPWTKGYNEQFF.

This chain uses TRBV28 with TRBJ1-5, with 7 bases fitting TRBD1. Germline-derived CDR1 and CDR2 are MDHEN and SYDVKM. The CDR3 sequence is 14 residues long. The trim removed 7 bases at V and 4 bases at J, leaving 7 bases unmatched. CDR3 nucleotides: TGTGCCAGCACCCTCGGGACAGCAAATCAGCCCCAGCATTTT. Its translation is CASTLGTANQPQHF.

The chain is built from TRBV29-1 and TRBJ2-1, with 14 bases that match TRBD2. V was clipped by 3 bases and J by 1 base; unmatched bases: 14. There are 20 residues in the CDR3. Germline V CDR1 and CDR2: SQVTM, ANQGSEA. The CDR3 spells CSVDDSRQGLAGASYNEQFF. As DNA, the CDR3 is TGCAGCGTTGATGATAGTCGACAGGGACTAGCGGGAGCATCCTACAATGAGCAGTTCTTC.

This clone has a handful of counts. The gene calls are TRBV19 and TRBJ2-1; D may be TRBD1 or TRBD2 (5 bases each). Trimming left V 7 bases short and J 0 bases short, with 13 bases between. The CDR3 has 15 amino acids. CDR1 and CDR2 (germline): LNHDA, SQIVND (reference sequence). As DNA, the CDR3 is TGTGCCAGTAAAGGGACGCGCAGCTCCTACAATGAGCAGTTCTTC. It codes for CASKGTRSSYNEQFF.

V usage is TRBV19 and J usage is TRBJ2-7, with D perhaps TRBD1 (5 bases). Trimming cost V 3 bases and J 3 bases, with 15 bases left between them. Germline assignment: CDR1 LNHDA and CDR2 SQIVND (reference sequence). The CDR3 totals 15 residues. The CDR3 reads CASSMGRGSSYEQYF. The CDR3 DNA reads as TGTGCCAGTAGTATGGGGCGAGGCAGTAGCTACGAGCAGTACTTC. The whole variable domain, filled in from reference TRBV19 and TRBJ2-7, reads DGGITQSPKYLFRKEGQNVTLSCEQNLNHDAMYWYRQDPGQGLRLIYYSQIVNDFQKGDIAEGYSVSREKKESFPLTVTSAQKNPTAFYLCASSMGRGSSYEQYFGPGTRLTVT.

This clone was counted a few times. CDR3 sequence reads: CASSKLGQGAKTEAFF. The CDR3 DNA follows: TGCGCCAGCAGCAAGTTGGGACAGGGGGCAAAAACTGAAGCTTTCTTT. The chain recombines TRBV5-1 with TRBJ1-1, with TRBD1 matching 12 bases. Trimming took 4 bases from V and 5 from J; bases not matched to a gene: 9. Per the germline V gene, CDR1 is SGHRS and CDR2 is YFSETQ. The CDR3 spans 16 residues.

J is TRBJ1-2 and V is TRBV27; a possible D gene is TRBD1 (6 bases). Per the germline V gene, CDR1 is MNHEY and CDR2 is SMNVEV (reference sequence). This CDR3 comprises 18 residues. The germline V and J ends were trimmed by 0 bases and 5 bases, with 22 bases remaining between them. CDR3 loop: CASSLSSAEGGVRYGYTF. The CDR3 bases are TGTGCCAGCAGTTTATCGAGTGCGGAGGGGGGTGTCAGGTATGGCTACACCTTC.

Note on this clone: Relative to the germline gene, one junction end is altered; a read error may explain this. The V gene is TRBV7-9, the J gene TRBJ2-3, with 8 bases identical to TRBD1. The CDR3 runs 15 residues. Germline-derived CDR1 and CDR2 are SEHNR and FQNEAQ (reference sequence). CDR3 bases: TGTGCCAGCAGCAGCTACGGACAGGGTCCAGATATGCAGTATTTT. This encodes CASSSYGQGPDMQYF. Based on the CDR3 plus reference TRBV7-9 and TRBJ2-3, the full variable domain is DTGVSQNPRHKITKRGQNVTFRCDPISEHNRLYWYRQTLGQGPEFLTYFQNEAQLEKSRLLSDRFSAERPKGSFSTLEIQRTEQGDSAMYLCASSSYGQGPDMQYFGPGTRLTVL.

The rearrangement joins TRBV27 to TRBJ2-3; D gene uncertain. The CDR3 is 17 amino acids. V was clipped by 3 bases and J by 3 bases, with 19 bases between them. The germline gives CDR1 MNHEY, CDR2 SMNVEV (reference sequence). This CDR3 is CASSFGLTDLRTDTQYF. CDR3 in DNA: TGTGCCAGCAGTTTTGGCCTGACGGACCTACGTACAGATACGCAGTATTTT.

The chain has TRBV4-1 and TRBJ1-2; tentatively, D is TRBD1 (6 bases). The V gene's germline CDR1 is MGHRA and CDR2 YSYEKL. The ends were cut back, 6 bases at V and 0 bases at J, with 17 bases in the middle. CDR3 length: 16 residues. The chain's CDR3 is CASRLLGQKANYGYTF. DNA of the CDR3: TGCGCCAGCAGACTGCTCGGACAGAAAGCTAACTATGGCTACACCTTC.

As concerns this clone: This specimen includes other DNA sequences encoding the same CDR3. The chain uses TRBV6-6 and TRBJ1-5, with a weak D call TRBD1 (5 bases). The CDR3 consists of 13 residues. V lost 2 bases to trimming and J lost 4 bases, with 6 bases between them. The germline CDR1 and CDR2 sequences are MNHNY and SVGAGI (reference sequence). The DNA for the CDR3 is TGTGCCAGCAGTTACGACAGTAATCAGCCCCAGCATTTT. It specifies CASSYDSNQPQHF.

This sequence joins TRBV5-1 and TRBJ2-7, with D maybe TRBD1 (6 bases). This CDR3 has 12 residues. Germline CDR1 is SGHRS and CDR2 is YFSETQ. Trimming took 8 bases from V and 7 from J, leaving 16 bases between them. CDR3 sequence: CASGLLGGEQYF. CDR3 nucleotides: TGCGCCAGTGGACTCCTAGGGGGTGAGCAGTACTTC.

The table lists this clone with many counts. The rearrangement uses TRBV7-9 and TRBJ2-7; 8 bases are a match to TRBD2. Looked up from germline, CDR1 is SEHNR and CDR2 is FQNEAQ (reference sequence). V dropped 5 bases and J dropped 13; count of bases not matched to a gene: 13. This CDR3 spans 13 amino acids. The CDR3, as DNA: TGTGCCAGCAGCCCATCCCCAAGCGGGAGTCTCTACTTC. This encodes CASSPSPSGSLYF.